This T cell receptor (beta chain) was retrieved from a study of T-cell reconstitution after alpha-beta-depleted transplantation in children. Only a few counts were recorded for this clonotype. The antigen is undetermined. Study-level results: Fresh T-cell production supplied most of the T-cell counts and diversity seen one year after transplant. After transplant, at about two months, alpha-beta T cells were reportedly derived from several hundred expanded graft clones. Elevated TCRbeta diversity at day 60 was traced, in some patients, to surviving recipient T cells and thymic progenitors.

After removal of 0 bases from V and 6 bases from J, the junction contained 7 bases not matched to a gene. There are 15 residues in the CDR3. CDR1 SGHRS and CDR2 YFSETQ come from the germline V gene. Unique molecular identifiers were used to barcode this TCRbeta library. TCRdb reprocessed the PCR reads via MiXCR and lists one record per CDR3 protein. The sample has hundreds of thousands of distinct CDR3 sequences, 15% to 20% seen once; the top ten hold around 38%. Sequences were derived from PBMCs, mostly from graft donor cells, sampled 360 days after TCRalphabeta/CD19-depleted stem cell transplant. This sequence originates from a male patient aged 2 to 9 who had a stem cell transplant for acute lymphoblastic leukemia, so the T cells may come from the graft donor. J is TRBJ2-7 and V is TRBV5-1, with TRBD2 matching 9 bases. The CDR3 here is CASSLVMGLASEQYF. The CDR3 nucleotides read TGCGCCAGCAGCTTGGTTATGGGACTAGCAAGCGAGCAGTACTTC.